This TCR beta chain was sequenced during a study of T cells after yellow fever vaccination. Study-level points and caveats: Reappearing after the booster were most of the clones from primary vaccination (about 96% CD4, 85% to 90% CD8).

V was pared by 8 bases and J by 2 bases, with 15 bases between. CDR1 DFQATT and CDR2 SNEGSKA come from the germline V gene (reference sequence). The CDR3 runs 13 residues. TCRdb reprocessed the 5' RACE reads with MiXCR, giving one entry per CDR3 protein. The table shows a few hundred thousand distinct CDR3 sequences, with around 6.8% occurring only once. A note on this clonotype: No antigen is known for it.

The source material was PBMCs, sampled roughly 46 days after the first yellow fever vaccination. V is TRBV20-1 and J is TRBJ1-1, with TRBD1 as a possible D gene (6 bases). The sequence derives from a man between 18 and 35 years old who received the YFV17D yellow fever vaccine. The CDR3 coding sequence is TGCAGTCCCGTGGAGGGGACAAACACTGAAGCTTTCTTT. Translation gives CSPVEGTNTEAFF.